What follows is one T cell receptor (beta chain) and its context. From germline, CDR1 is SEHNR and CDR2 FQNEAQ (reference sequence). The CDR3 spans 13 residues. The V gene lost 5 bases and the J gene lost 2 bases, with 10 bases spanning the gap. This record comes from a study of patients and donors after allogeneic stem cell transplantation. TCRdb used MiXCR to reprocess the RT-PCR reads, holding one entry per CDR3 protein. Of hundreds of thousands of distinct CDR3 sequences listed, more than 35% are singletons. The chain couples TRBV7-9 to TRBJ2-7; D unresolved. This TCR was sampled from a human donor who was either an allogeneic HSCT recipient or a stem cell or donor lymphocyte infusion donor (not recorded which). It is not recorded whose cells these are; they may come from a transplant donor. Source material: blood, either unsorted or a sorted T cell fraction (not recorded which). The CDR3: CASSPVAAYEQYF. CDR3 nucleotide sequence: TGTGCCAGCAGCCCGGTGGCCGCCTACGAGCAGTACTTC.